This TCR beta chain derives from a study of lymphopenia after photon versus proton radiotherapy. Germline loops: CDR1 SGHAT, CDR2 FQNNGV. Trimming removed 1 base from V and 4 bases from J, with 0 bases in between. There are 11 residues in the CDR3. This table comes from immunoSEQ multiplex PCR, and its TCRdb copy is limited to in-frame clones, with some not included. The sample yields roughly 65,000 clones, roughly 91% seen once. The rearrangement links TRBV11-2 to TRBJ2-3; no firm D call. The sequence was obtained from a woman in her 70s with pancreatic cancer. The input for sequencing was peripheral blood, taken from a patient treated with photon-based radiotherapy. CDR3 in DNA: TGTGCCAGCAGCTTAGCAGATACGCAGTATTTT. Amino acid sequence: CASSLADTQYF.